This T cell receptor (beta chain) was sequenced in a study of circulating and synovial CD4+ cells in juvenile arthritis. This clone has only one observation. Its specificity is unknown. The V gene's germline CDR1 is MNHEY and CDR2 SVGAGI. Trimming removed 8 bases at V and 1 base at J, with 16 bases between. There are 15 residues in the CDR3. This table comes from immunoSEQ multiplex PCR, and its TCRdb copy is limited to in-frame clones, with some not included. The sample lists about 3,600 clones; 81% were seen once. Study-level results: Compared with bulk blood, circulating pathogenic-like lymphocytes shared substantially more CDR3 sequences with synovial T cells. These repertoires were less diverse than bulk blood CD4 repertoires. Measured synovium overlap likely understates the true shared repertoire. T cell genome counts differed by at least an order of magnitude between CPL and CD4 samples.

J is TRBJ2-3 and V is TRBV6-5; possibly TRBD2 for D (6 bases). The specimen sequenced was CD4+ T cells from synovial fluid. This receptor was taken from a human donor with juvenile idiopathic arthritis. The CDR3 region is CASRGLRMGTDTQYF. In nucleotides, the CDR3 is TGTGCCAGCCGGGGACTGAGAATGGGCACAGATACGCAGTATTTT.